This is a list of T cell receptor beta chains from one sample in a study of shared clonotypes between healthy human individuals. The repertoire was sequenced with immunoSEQ multiplex PCR; TCRdb's copy has only in-frame clones and lacks some. This sample carries 1,400,000 or so clones, 98% of them seen once, and the ten largest clones take about 0.34%. The source material was naive CD4+ T cells sorted from blood. The receptor set was obtained from a man aged 25 to 40 in good health. The CDR3 runs from the conserved cysteine through the conserved F or W. D genes are given only for firm matches. Clone size is shown for a subset of rows, as once, few, many or a class of expanded clone.

d_gene: .; abundance: .; j_gene: TRBJ2-2; v_gene: TRBV6-5; CDR3aa: CASSPTTRITGELFF; CDR3nt: TGTGCCAGCAGTCCAACCACTAGGATCACCGGGGAGCTGTTTTTT
d_gene: .; abundance: .; j_gene: TRBJ1-1; v_gene: TRBV19; CDR3aa: CASSIAGADTEAFF; CDR3nt: TGTGCCAGTAGTATAGCGGGGGCCGACACTGAAGCTTTCTTT
d_gene: .; abundance: .; j_gene: TRBJ2-1; v_gene: TRBV5-1; CDR3aa: CASSSGFLGVDEQFF; CDR3nt: TGCGCCAGCAGCTCCGGGTTCCTCGGGGTCGATGAGCAGTTCTTC
d_gene: .; abundance: .; j_gene: TRBJ2-2; v_gene: TRBV5-4; CDR3aa: CASSLDGNTGELFF; CDR3nt: TGTGCCAGCAGCCTGGATGGGAACACCGGGGAGCTGTTTTTT
d_gene: TRBD1; abundance: .; j_gene: TRBJ2-1; v_gene: TRBV18; CDR3aa: CASSRKPGQGDGNEQFF; CDR3nt: TGTGCCAGCTCACGAAAACCGGGACAGGGAGATGGCAATGAGCAGTTCTTC
d_gene: .; abundance: .; j_gene: TRBJ2-4; v_gene: TRBV25-1; CDR3aa: CASSERGGVGNIQYF; CDR3nt: TGTGCCAGCAGTGAGAGGGGGGGCGTGGGGAACATTCAGTACTTC
d_gene: TRBD1; abundance: once; j_gene: TRBJ2-2; v_gene: TRBV28; CDR3aa: CATQGAGTGELFF; CDR3nt: TGTGCCACCCAGGGGGCTGGGACCGGGGAGCTGTTTTTT
d_gene: TRBD2; abundance: .; j_gene: TRBJ2-1; v_gene: TRBV7-9; CDR3aa: CASSETSGRTYNEQFF; CDR3nt: TGTGCCAGCAGCGAAACTAGCGGGAGGACCTACAATGAGCAGTTCTTC
d_gene: TRBD1; abundance: .; j_gene: TRBJ1-4; v_gene: TRBV25-1; CDR3aa: CASGYPPGQGEKLFF; CDR3nt: TGTGCCAGCGGATATCCCCCGGGACAGGGGGAAAAACTGTTTTTT
d_gene: .; abundance: .; j_gene: TRBJ2-7; v_gene: TRBV27; CDR3aa: CASSLSGLPYEQYF; CDR3nt: TGTGCCAGCAGTTTATCGGGCCTCCCCTACGAGCAGTACTTC
d_gene: .; abundance: .; j_gene: TRBJ2-1; v_gene: TRBV19; CDR3aa: CASSILQAYNEQFF; CDR3nt: TGTGCCAGTAGTATTTTACAGGCGTACAATGAGCAGTTCTTC
d_gene: TRBD2; abundance: .; j_gene: TRBJ2-3; v_gene: TRBV5-1; CDR3aa: CASTVLAGGTDTQYF; CDR3nt: TGCGCCAGCACTGTACTAGCGGGTGGCACAGATACGCAGTATTTT
d_gene: .; abundance: .; j_gene: TRBJ2-5; v_gene: TRBV6-5; CDR3aa: CASSSPWGETQYF; CDR3nt: TGTGCCAGCAGTTCGCCTTGGGGAGAGACCCAGTACTTC
d_gene: .; abundance: .; j_gene: TRBJ2-7; v_gene: TRBV6-1; CDR3aa: CASMSSYEQYF; CDR3nt: TGTGCCAGCATGTCTTCCTACGAGCAGTACTTC
d_gene: .; abundance: .; j_gene: TRBJ2-5; v_gene: TRBV28; CDR3aa: CASNTGVQETQYF; CDR3nt: TGTGCCAGTAATACGGGGGTCCAAGAGACCCAGTACTTC
d_gene: .; abundance: .; j_gene: TRBJ1-2; v_gene: TRBV27; CDR3aa: CASRRILRWGDGYTF; CDR3nt: TGTGCCAGCAGACGAATACTCAGGTGGGGCGATGGCTACACCTTC
d_gene: .; abundance: once; j_gene: TRBJ1-4; v_gene: TRBV18; CDR3aa: CASSPRQDSNEKLFF; CDR3nt: TGTGCCAGCTCACCCCGTCAGGACTCTAATGAAAAACTGTTTTTT
d_gene: TRBD2; abundance: .; j_gene: TRBJ2-3; v_gene: TRBV5-4; CDR3aa: CASSSMAAGGLDTQYF; CDR3nt: TGTGCCAGCAGCTCCATGGCTGCGGGAGGGTTGGATACGCAGTATTTT
d_gene: .; abundance: .; j_gene: TRBJ2-1; v_gene: TRBV4-1; CDR3aa: CASSQDVSALLNEQFF; CDR3nt: TGCGCCAGCAGCCAAGATGTGTCCGCCCTTCTCAATGAGCAGTTCTTC
d_gene: TRBD1; abundance: .; j_gene: TRBJ1-1; v_gene: TRBV19; CDR3aa: CASHLGTAMNTEAFF; CDR3nt: TGTGCCAGCCACCTCGGGACAGCCATGAACACTGAAGCTTTCTTT
d_gene: .; abundance: once; j_gene: TRBJ1-1; v_gene: TRBV29-1; CDR3aa: CSVEAGWNTEAFF; CDR3nt: TGCAGCGTTGAGGCGGGTTGGAACACTGAAGCTTTCTTT
d_gene: .; abundance: once; j_gene: TRBJ1-5; v_gene: TRBV30; CDR3aa: CAWSVNVGGNQPQHF; CDR3nt: TGTGCCTGGAGTGTGAATGTGGGGGGGAATCAGCCCCAGCATTTT
d_gene: TRBD2; abundance: once; j_gene: TRBJ2-5; v_gene: TRBV27; CDR3aa: CASSPPDSLTSGRPEKTQYF; CDR3nt: TGTGCCAGCAGTCCGCCGGACTCGCTCACTAGCGGGAGGCCGGAGAAGACCCAGTACTTC
d_gene: TRBD1; abundance: .; j_gene: TRBJ1-5; v_gene: TRBV30; CDR3aa: CAWRGQGRNSNQPQHF; CDR3nt: TGTGCCTGGAGGGGACAGGGGAGGAATAGCAATCAGCCCCAGCATTTT
d_gene: TRBD2; abundance: .; j_gene: TRBJ2-7; v_gene: TRBV15; CDR3aa: CATRAGLAYEQYF; CDR3nt: TGTGCCACCAGAGCGGGACTTGCCTACGAGCAGTACTTC
d_gene: TRBD2; abundance: .; j_gene: TRBJ2-7; v_gene: TRBV11-2; CDR3aa: CASSLAVLAGVSYEQYF; CDR3nt: TGTGCCAGCAGCTTAGCTGTACTAGCGGGGGTCTCCTACGAGCAGTACTTC
d_gene: .; abundance: .; j_gene: TRBJ2-1; v_gene: TRBV29-1; CDR3aa: CSVEAGVNEQFF; CDR3nt: TGCAGCGTTGAAGCGGGGGTCAATGAGCAGTTCTTC
d_gene: .; abundance: .; j_gene: TRBJ1-1; v_gene: TRBV10-1; CDR3aa: CASSENFPNTEAFF; CDR3nt: TGCGCCAGCAGTGAGAATTTCCCGAACACTGAAGCTTTCTTT
d_gene: .; abundance: .; j_gene: TRBJ1-3; v_gene: TRBV7-8; CDR3aa: CASSLRDHSGNTIYF; CDR3nt: TGTGCCAGCAGCTTACGGGACCACTCTGGAAACACCATATATTTT
d_gene: TRBD1; abundance: once; j_gene: TRBJ1-5; v_gene: TRBV2; CDR3aa: CASSEETGDLQPQHF; CDR3nt: TGTGCCAGCAGTGAAGAGACAGGGGATCTTCAGCCCCAGCATTTT
d_gene: TRBD2; abundance: .; j_gene: TRBJ2-1; v_gene: TRBV5-1; CDR3aa: CASLHYPTSGRAGEQFF; CDR3nt: TGCGCCAGCCTTCATTATCCAACTAGCGGGAGGGCCGGTGAGCAGTTCTTC
d_gene: .; abundance: .; j_gene: TRBJ1-5; v_gene: TRBV6-5; CDR3aa: CASSYSLHSGQPQHF; CDR3nt: TGTGCCAGCAGTTACTCGTTGCATTCAGGACAGCCCCAGCATTTT
d_gene: TRBD2; abundance: .; j_gene: TRBJ2-3; v_gene: TRBV5-6; CDR3aa: CASSQGAGATDTQYF; CDR3nt: TGTGCCAGCAGCCAAGGAGCGGGAGCAACAGATACGCAGTATTTT
d_gene: TRBD1; abundance: .; j_gene: TRBJ2-5; v_gene: TRBV5-1; CDR3aa: CASNTQPGQGETQYF; CDR3nt: TGCGCCAGCAACACTCAGCCGGGACAGGGGGAGACCCAGTACTTC
d_gene: TRBD1; abundance: .; j_gene: TRBJ1-1; v_gene: TRBV30; CDR3aa: CAWSRRTGGTEAFF; CDR3nt: TGTGCCTGGAGCCGGAGGACAGGGGGCACTGAAGCTTTCTTT
d_gene: TRBD2; abundance: .; j_gene: TRBJ2-1; v_gene: TRBV19; CDR3aa: CATEAGGTYNEQFF; CDR3nt: TGTGCCACCGAGGCGGGAGGAACCTACAATGAGCAGTTCTTC
d_gene: .; abundance: .; j_gene: TRBJ2-1; v_gene: TRBV11-2; CDR3aa: CASGLNPSAYNEQFF; CDR3nt: TGTGCCAGCGGATTAAACCCGTCGGCATACAATGAGCAGTTCTTC
d_gene: TRBD2; abundance: once; j_gene: TRBJ2-7; v_gene: TRBV11-1; CDR3aa: CASSHGGLARYEQYF; CDR3nt: TGTGCCAGCAGTCACGGGGGACTAGCCCGCTACGAGCAGTACTTC
d_gene: .; abundance: .; j_gene: TRBJ2-3; v_gene: TRBV29-1; CDR3aa: CSVAPDTQYF; CDR3nt: TGCAGCGTTGCTCCAGATACGCAGTATTTT
d_gene: TRBD2; abundance: .; j_gene: TRBJ2-7; v_gene: TRBV28; CDR3aa: CASTLIGAGGQTYEQYF; CDR3nt: TGTGCCAGCACCTTAATTGGGGCGGGAGGACAAACCTACGAGCAGTACTTC
d_gene: TRBD1; abundance: .; j_gene: TRBJ1-1; v_gene: TRBV5-1; CDR3aa: CASTQGANTEAFF; CDR3nt: TGCGCCAGCACCCAGGGGGCGAACACTGAAGCTTTCTTT
d_gene: .; abundance: .; j_gene: TRBJ2-2; v_gene: TRBV4-1; CDR3aa: CASSQPGGIGTGELFF; CDR3nt: TGCGCCAGCAGCCAACCGGGCGGGATTGGCACCGGGGAGCTGTTTTTT
d_gene: .; abundance: .; j_gene: TRBJ2-7; v_gene: TRBV6-5; CDR3aa: CASSYSRISASYEQYF; CDR3nt: TGTGCCAGCAGTTACTCGAGAATTAGCGCCTCCTACGAGCAGTACTTC
d_gene: .; abundance: .; j_gene: TRBJ2-7; v_gene: TRBV7-9; CDR3aa: CASSSWANYEQYF; CDR3nt: TGTGCCAGCAGCTCATGGGCTAACTACGAGCAGTACTTC
d_gene: TRBD2; abundance: .; j_gene: TRBJ2-2; v_gene: TRBV5-4; CDR3aa: CASSFGTSGGAGTGELFF; CDR3nt: TGTGCCAGCAGCTTCGGGACTAGCGGAGGCGCGGGCACCGGGGAGCTGTTTTTT
d_gene: .; abundance: .; j_gene: TRBJ1-4; v_gene: TRBV28; CDR3aa: CASSFTRDEKLFF; CDR3nt: TGTGCCAGCAGTTTCACACGGGATGAAAAACTGTTTTTT
d_gene: .; abundance: .; j_gene: TRBJ2-7; v_gene: TRBV5-4; CDR3aa: CASSLGHPYEQYF; CDR3nt: TGTGCCAGCAGCCTTGGACATCCCTACGAGCAGTACTTC
d_gene: TRBD1; abundance: .; j_gene: TRBJ2-7; v_gene: TRBV25-1; CDR3aa: CASSLQGVPLGEQYF; CDR3nt: TGTGCCAGCAGTCTACAGGGGGTACCCCTAGGCGAGCAGTACTTC
d_gene: TRBD2; abundance: .; j_gene: TRBJ2-1; v_gene: TRBV7-9; CDR3aa: CASSSTVAGFLNEQFF; CDR3nt: TGTGCCAGCAGCTCCACTGTAGCGGGATTCCTCAATGAGCAGTTCTTC
d_gene: .; abundance: .; j_gene: TRBJ1-2; v_gene: TRBV5-1; CDR3aa: CASSNIQGYGYTF; CDR3nt: TGCGCCAGCAGCAATATTCAAGGTTATGGCTACACCTTC
d_gene: .; abundance: once; j_gene: TRBJ1-5; v_gene: TRBV27; CDR3aa: CASSFVAYQPQHF; CDR3nt: TGTGCCAGCAGTTTCGTAGCGTATCAGCCCCAGCATTTT
d_gene: .; abundance: .; j_gene: TRBJ1-1; v_gene: TRBV5-5; CDR3aa: CASSLTPLGGNTEAFF; CDR3nt: TGTGCCAGCAGCCTTACGCCCTTGGGCGGGAACACTGAAGCTTTCTTT
d_gene: .; abundance: .; j_gene: TRBJ2-6; v_gene: TRBV27; CDR3aa: CASSSNLGLVDRANVLTF; CDR3nt: TGTGCCAGCAGTTCCAACTTGGGGCTAGTGGACAGGGCCAACGTCCTGACTTTC
d_gene: TRBD2; abundance: .; j_gene: TRBJ2-3; v_gene: TRBV5-1; CDR3aa: CASSLRLAGGLSTDTQYF; CDR3nt: TGCGCCAGCAGCTTGCGGCTAGCGGGAGGCCTGAGCACAGATACGCAGTATTTT